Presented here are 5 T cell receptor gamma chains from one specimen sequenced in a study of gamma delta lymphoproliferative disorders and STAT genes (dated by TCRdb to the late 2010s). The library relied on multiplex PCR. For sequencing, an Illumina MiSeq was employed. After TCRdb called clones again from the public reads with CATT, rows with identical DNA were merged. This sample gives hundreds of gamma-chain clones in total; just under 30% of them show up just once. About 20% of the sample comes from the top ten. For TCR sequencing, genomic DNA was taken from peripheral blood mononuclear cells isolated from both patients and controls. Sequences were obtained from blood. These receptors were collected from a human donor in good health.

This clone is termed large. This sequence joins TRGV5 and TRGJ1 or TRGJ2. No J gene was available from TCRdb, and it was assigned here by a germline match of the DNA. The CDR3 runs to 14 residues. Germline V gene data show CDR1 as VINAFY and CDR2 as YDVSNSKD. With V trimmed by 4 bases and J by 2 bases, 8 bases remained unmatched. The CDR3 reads CATWEVGDYYKKLF. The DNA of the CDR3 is TGTGCCACCTGGGAGGTTGGGGATTATTATAAGAAACTCTTT.

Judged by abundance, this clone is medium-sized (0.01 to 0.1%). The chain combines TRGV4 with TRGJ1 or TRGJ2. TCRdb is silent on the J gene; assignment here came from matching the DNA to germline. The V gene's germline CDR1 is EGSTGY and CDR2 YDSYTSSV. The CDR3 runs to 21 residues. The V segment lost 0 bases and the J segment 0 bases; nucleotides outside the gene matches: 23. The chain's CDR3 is CATWDGPGRSAPVSNYYKKLF. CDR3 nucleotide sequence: TGTGCCACCTGGGATGGGCCGGGCCGCTCGGCCCCCGTATCGAATTATTATAAGAAACTCTTT.

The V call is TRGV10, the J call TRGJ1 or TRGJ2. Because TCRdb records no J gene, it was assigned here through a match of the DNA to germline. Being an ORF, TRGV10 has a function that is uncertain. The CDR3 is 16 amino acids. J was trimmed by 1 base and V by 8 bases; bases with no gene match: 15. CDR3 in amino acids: CAAWEPFLFNYYKKLF. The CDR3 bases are TGTGCTGCGTGGGAGCCTTTCCTGTTCAATTATTATAAGAAACTCTTT.

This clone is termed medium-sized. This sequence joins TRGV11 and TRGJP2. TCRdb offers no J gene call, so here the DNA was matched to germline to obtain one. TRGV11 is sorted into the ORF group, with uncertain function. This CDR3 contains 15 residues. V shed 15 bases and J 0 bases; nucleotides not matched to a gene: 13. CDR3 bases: TGTGCCCGGTGGGGACGTCATAGTAGTGATTGGATCAAGACGTTT. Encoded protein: CARWGRHSSDWIKTF.

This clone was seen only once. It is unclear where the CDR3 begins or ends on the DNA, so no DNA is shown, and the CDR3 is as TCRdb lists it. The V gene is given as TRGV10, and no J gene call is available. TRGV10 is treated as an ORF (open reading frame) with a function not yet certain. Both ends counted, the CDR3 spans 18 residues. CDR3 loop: CAAWDFYWAPALAVEQHF.